This TCR beta chain was obtained from a study of OX40 agonist ivuxolimab in advanced cancers. Study overall: At about 81% male, the cohort had a mean age of roughly 60 years, ranging from roughly 23 to 80. The study, taken as a whole, reports: Specificity for antigen went undetermined in the expanded peripheral T cells. At doses 0.1 to 3.0 mg/kg, CD4+ and CD8+ clones expanded.

About this clone: Its specificity is unknown.

The CDR3 is 12 residues long. V lost 2 bases, J lost 3 bases, and 4 bases lay in between. From germline, CDR1 is MGHDK and CDR2 SYGVNS. Using immunoSEQ multiplex PCR, the repertoire was profiled, and TCRdb retains in-frame clones only, with some absent. Of roughly 100,000 clones in the sample, under 90% were seen once. This material consisted of CD4+ or CD8+ T cells sorted from blood, taken in a trial of the OX40 agonist ivuxolimab. The clonotype was recovered from an adult with an advanced solid tumor such as melanoma, head and neck, liver or kidney cancer. The chain couples TRBV25-1 to TRBJ2-5; D ambiguous. CDR3 sequence reads: CASSEQKETQYF. CDR3 nucleotide sequence: TGTGCCAGCAGTGAACAGAAAGAGACCCAGTACTTC.